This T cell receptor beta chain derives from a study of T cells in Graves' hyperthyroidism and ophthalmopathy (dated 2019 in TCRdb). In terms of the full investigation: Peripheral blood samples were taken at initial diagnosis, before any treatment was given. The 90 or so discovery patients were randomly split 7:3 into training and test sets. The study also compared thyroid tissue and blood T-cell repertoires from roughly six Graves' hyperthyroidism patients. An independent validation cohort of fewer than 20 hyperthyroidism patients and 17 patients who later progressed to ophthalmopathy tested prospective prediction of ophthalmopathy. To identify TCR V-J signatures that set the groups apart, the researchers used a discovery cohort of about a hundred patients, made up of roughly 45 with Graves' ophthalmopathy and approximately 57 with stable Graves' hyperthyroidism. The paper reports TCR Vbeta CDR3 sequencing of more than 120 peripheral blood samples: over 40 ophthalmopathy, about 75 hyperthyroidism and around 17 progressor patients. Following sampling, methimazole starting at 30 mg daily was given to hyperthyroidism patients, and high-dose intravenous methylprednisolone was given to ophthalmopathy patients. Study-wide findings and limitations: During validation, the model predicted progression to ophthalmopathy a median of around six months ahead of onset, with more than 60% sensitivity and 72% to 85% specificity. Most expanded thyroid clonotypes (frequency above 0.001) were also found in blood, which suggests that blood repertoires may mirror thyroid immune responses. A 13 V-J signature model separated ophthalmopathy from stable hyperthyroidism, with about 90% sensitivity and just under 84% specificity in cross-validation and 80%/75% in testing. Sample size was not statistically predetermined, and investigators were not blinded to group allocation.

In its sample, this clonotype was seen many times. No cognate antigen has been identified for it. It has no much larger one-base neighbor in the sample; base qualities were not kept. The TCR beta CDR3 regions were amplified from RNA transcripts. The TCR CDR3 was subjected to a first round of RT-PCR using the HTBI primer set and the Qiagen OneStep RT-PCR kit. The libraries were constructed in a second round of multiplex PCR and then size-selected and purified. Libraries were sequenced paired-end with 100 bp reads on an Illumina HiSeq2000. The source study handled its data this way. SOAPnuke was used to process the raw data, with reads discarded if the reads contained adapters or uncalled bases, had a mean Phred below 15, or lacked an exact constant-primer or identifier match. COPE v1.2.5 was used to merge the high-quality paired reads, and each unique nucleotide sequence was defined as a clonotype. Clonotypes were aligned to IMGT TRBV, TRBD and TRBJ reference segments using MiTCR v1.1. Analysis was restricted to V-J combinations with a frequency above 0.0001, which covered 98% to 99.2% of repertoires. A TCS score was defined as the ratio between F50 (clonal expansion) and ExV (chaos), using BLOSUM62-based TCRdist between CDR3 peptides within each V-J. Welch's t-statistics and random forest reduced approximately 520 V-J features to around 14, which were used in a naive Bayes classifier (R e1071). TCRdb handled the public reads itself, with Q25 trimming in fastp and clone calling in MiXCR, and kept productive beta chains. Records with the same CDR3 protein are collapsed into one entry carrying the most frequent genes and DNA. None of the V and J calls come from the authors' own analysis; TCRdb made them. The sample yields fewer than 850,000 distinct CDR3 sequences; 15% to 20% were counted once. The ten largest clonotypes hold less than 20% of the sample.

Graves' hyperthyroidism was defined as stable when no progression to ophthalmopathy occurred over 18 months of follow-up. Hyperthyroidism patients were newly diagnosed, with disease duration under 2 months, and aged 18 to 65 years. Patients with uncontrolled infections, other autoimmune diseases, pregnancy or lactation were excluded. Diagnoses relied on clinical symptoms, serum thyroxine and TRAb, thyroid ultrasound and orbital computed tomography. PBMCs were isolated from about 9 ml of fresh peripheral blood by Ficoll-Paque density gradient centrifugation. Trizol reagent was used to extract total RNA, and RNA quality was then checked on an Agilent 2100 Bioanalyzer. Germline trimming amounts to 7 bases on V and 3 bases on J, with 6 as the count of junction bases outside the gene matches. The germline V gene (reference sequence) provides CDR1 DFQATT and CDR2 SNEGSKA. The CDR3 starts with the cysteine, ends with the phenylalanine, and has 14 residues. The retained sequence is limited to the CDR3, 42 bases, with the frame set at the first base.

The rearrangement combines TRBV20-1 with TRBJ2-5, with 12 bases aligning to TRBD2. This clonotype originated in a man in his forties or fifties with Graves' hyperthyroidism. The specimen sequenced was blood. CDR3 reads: CSDTTSGSEETQYF. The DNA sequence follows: TGCAGTGATACGACTAGCGGGAGTGAAGAGACCCAGTACTTC.